The 11 T cell receptor beta chains presented below share a single source sample, sequenced in a study of CD8 T cells in Susac syndrome. RNA totalling about 0.45 to 1 ug underwent reverse transcription with random hexamers. Via MiXCR, TCRdb re-called the immunoSEQ multiplex PCR reads, giving one row per CDR3 protein. The sample has 150,000 to 200,000 distinct CDR3 sequences, 90% to 95% seen once; the top ten hold just over 0.13%. The sample taken for sequencing was CD4+ T cells from PBMCs. The receptors derive from a human donor in good health.

This clonotype was recorded only once. The V and J genes are TRBV5-1 and TRBJ2-2; TRBD1 might be the D (5 bases). With 0 bases removed from V and 2 bases from J, the gap between germline ends came to 8 bases. The germline V gene has CDR1 SGHRS and CDR2 YFSETQ. The CDR3 is 15 amino acids. This CDR3 reads CASSLGDSNTGELFF. In nucleotides, the CDR3 is TGCGCCAGCAGCTTGGGCGACAGTAACACCGGGGAGCTGTTTTTT.

V is TRBV25-1 and J is TRBJ1-3, with D uncertain. This CDR3 spans 13 amino acids. V lost 8 bases to trimming and J lost 10 bases, with 18 bases between them. Germline V CDR1 and CDR2: MGHDK, SYGVNS. The DNA of the CDR3 is TGTGCCAGCGAGCACAGCCAAGGTGGGACCATATATTTT. Protein sequence: CASEHSQGGTIYF.

The J gene is TRBJ2-3, the V gene TRBV5-4; D is undetermined. CDR3 length equals 12 residues. The V gene's germline CDR1 is SGHNT and CDR2 YYREEE (reference sequence). V dropped 2 bases and J dropped 7 bases, with 8 bases sitting between them. As DNA, the CDR3 is TGTGCCAGCAGCTTTAACAGATATACGCAGTATTTT. It specifies CASSFNRYTQYF.

The V and J genes are TRBV9 and TRBJ1-3, with D uncertain. CDR3 length: 15 amino acids. Germline CDR1 reads SGDLS; CDR2 reads YYNGEE. V was trimmed by 4 bases and J by 2 bases, leaving 13 bases between them. CDR3 sequence reads: CASSPSGVTGNTIYF. In DNA, the CDR3 is TGTGCCAGCAGCCCGTCAGGAGTTACTGGAAACACCATATATTTT.

The rearrangement uses TRBV3-1 and TRBJ1-5; D is unresolved. The CDR3 has 13 residues. Trimming cost V 2 bases and J 4 bases, with 6 bases left between them. Germline-derived CDR1 and CDR2 are LGHDT and YNNKEL (reference sequence). The CDR3 spells CASSQLGNQPQHF. The CDR3 region has the DNA TGTGCCAGCAGCCAATTAGGGAATCAGCCCCAGCATTTT.

This clonotype was counted a single time. The genes are TRBV7-2 and TRBJ1-1; D is unclear. CDR3 length: 15 amino acids. V gave up 2 bases and J gave up 1 base, with 11 bases separating them. The germline V gene encodes CDR1 SGHTA and CDR2 FQGNSA. The CDR3 spells CASSLSSYRNTEAFF. As DNA, the CDR3 is TGTGCCAGCAGCTTAAGTAGCTATCGGAACACTGAAGCTTTCTTT.

The CDR3 DNA sequence: TGTGCCAGCAGTTCGGACAGCACTAACTATGGCTACACCTTC. Its translation: CASSSDSTNYGYTF. V usage is TRBV12-3 or TRBV12-4 and J usage is TRBJ1-2; perhaps TRBD1 as D (6 bases). Trimming removed 4 bases from V and 0 bases from J, with 9 bases in between. This CDR3 has 14 residues.

The rearrangement joins TRBV7-2 to TRBJ1-1, with unresolved D. Germline CDR1 SGHTA, CDR2 FQGNSA. This CDR3 comprises 13 residues. Trimming pared 2 bases from V and 1 base from J, leaving 5 bases between. The CDR3 DNA follows: TGTGCCAGCAGCTTAACCAAGAACACTGAAGCTTTCTTT. This encodes CASSLTKNTEAFF.

This sequence joins TRBV6-2 or TRBV6-3 and TRBJ1-2; tentative D call: TRBD1 (5 bases). V lost 5 bases and J lost 4, with 14 bases in between. The CDR3 runs 14 residues. Per the germline V gene, CDR1 is MNHEY and CDR2 is SVGEGT. CDR3 DNA: TGTGCCAGCAGTCTATCTACAGGCGTCTATGGCTACACCTTC. It is translated as CASSLSTGVYGYTF.

This chain links TRBV7-9 with TRBJ1-1; TRBD1 matches at 7 bases. Germline assignment: CDR1 SEHNR and CDR2 FQNEAQ (reference sequence). The V gene end was trimmed by 5 bases and the J gene end by 3 bases; junction bases not matched to a gene: 9. This CDR3 has 15 amino acids. The CDR3 region is CASSPRQGPYTEAFF. DNA of the CDR3: TGTGCCAGCAGCCCTAGACAGGGACCCTACACTGAAGCTTTCTTT. The entire variable domain, with the rest obtained from reference TRBV7-9 and TRBJ1-1, is as follows: DTGVSQNPRHKITKRGQNVTFRCDPISEHNRLYWYRQTLGQGPEFLTYFQNEAQLEKSRLLSDRFSAERPKGSFSTLEIQRTEQGDSAMYLCASSPRQGPYTEAFFGQGTRLTVV.

The chain links TRBV20-1 to TRBJ1-4; 11 bases line up with TRBD1. V gave up 4 bases and J gave up 4 bases; unmatched junction bases: 5. The CDR3 spans 15 residues. Germline V CDR1 and CDR2: DFQATT, SNEGSKA (reference sequence). CDR3 amino acids: CSATRDRGGNEKLFF. The CDR3 nucleotides read TGCAGTGCTACACGGGACAGGGGGGGTAATGAAAAACTGTTTTTT.